The 21 T cell receptor beta chains in this list originate from one sample, sequenced in a study of identical twins. TCRdb processed the 5' RACE reads anew with MiXCR; each CDR3 protein has one entry. The sample includes 550,000 to 800,000 distinct CDR3 sequences, about 7.1% of them seen just once. This sample was also put to use in a study of yellow fever vaccine responses in identical twins.

Sequenced sample: PBMCs. The origin of the receptors is a woman under 30 in good health.

This clonotype was detected a few times. The chain combines TRBV12-3 or TRBV12-4 with TRBJ2-1; D gene ambiguous. The V and J ends lost 3 bases and 7 bases respectively, with 4 bases between them. This CDR3 has 11 amino acids. The DNA of the CDR3 is TGTGCCAGCAGTTTCCAGAATGAGCAGTTCTTC. As protein: CASSFQNEQFF.

This clonotype was counted ten times or more. The chain joins TRBV5-1 to TRBJ2-7; 8 bases align to TRBD2. CDR1 is SGHRS and CDR2 is YFSETQ in the germline V gene. Germline trimming cut 4 bases from V and 0 bases from J; bases unmatched to any gene: 6. This CDR3 spans 15 amino acids. CDR3 sequence reads: CASSRGAGASYEQYF. CDR3 sequence (DNA): TGCGCCAGCAGCCGGGGAGCGGGAGCCTCCTACGAGCAGTACTTC.

This clonotype occurred a few times. This chain connects TRBV12-3 or TRBV12-4 to TRBJ2-1, with 10 nucleotides matching TRBD2. Trimming at V came to 3 bases and at J to 5 bases, leaving 4 bases not matched to a gene. This CDR3 is built from 15 residues. The CDR3 DNA is TGTGCCAGCAGTTTTGGACTAGCGGCCGACAATGAGCAGTTCTTC. Amino acids: CASSFGLAADNEQFF.

The J gene is TRBJ2-7, the V gene TRBV5-5, with 7 nucleotides matching TRBD2. The V and J ends lost 1 base and 0 bases, in that order; junction bases with no gene match: 4. CDR1 is SGHKS, CDR2 YYEKEE, per germline (reference sequence). The CDR3 extends over 15 amino acids. In DNA form, the CDR3 reads TGTGCCAGCAGCTTGTCTGCGGGAGCCTCCTACGAGCAGTACTTC. Its protein product is CASSLSAGASYEQYF.

In this sample, this clonotype turned up many times. The chain has TRBV29-1 and TRBJ2-3, with TRBD2 matching over 12 bases. The CDR3 sequence is 15 residues long. The V gene end was trimmed by 5 bases and the J gene end by 2 bases; junction bases not matched to a gene: 5. The germline V gene has CDR1 SQVTM and CDR2 ANQGSEA. CDR3 bases: TGCAGCGTTATTCTAGCGGGGGGGCCCACAGATACGCAGTATTTT. It yields the protein CSVILAGGPTDTQYF.

V gene TRBV7-6 combines with J gene TRBJ2-1; perhaps D is TRBD1 or TRBD2 (5 bases each). Trimming pared 5 bases from V and 5 bases from J, leaving 19 bases between. The CDR3 has 16 residues. CDR1 and CDR2 (germline): SGHVS, FNYEAQ. The CDR3 sequence is CASSEAQGVANNEQFF. CDR3 nucleotide sequence: TGTGCCAGCAGCGAAGCTCAGGGAGTCGCAAACAATGAGCAGTTCTTC.

The chain joins TRBV24-1 to TRBJ1-1, with TRBD1 matching 9 bases. V shed 9 bases, J shed 6 bases, and the junction held 13 bases outside the gene matches. The V gene's germline CDR1 is KGHDR and CDR2 SFDVKD. CDR3 length: 15 amino acids. The CDR3 coding sequence is TGTGCCACCGACGGGACAGGGTTTTGGAGCGCTGAAGCTTTCTTT. Protein: CATDGTGFWSAEAFF.

This clonotype occurred a few times. The chain carries TRBV28 and TRBJ2-1, with 13 bases matching TRBD2. Germline V gene lookup returns CDR1 MDHEN and CDR2 SYDVKM. CDR3 size: 15 residues. J lost 8 bases, V lost 6 bases, and 7 bases had no gene match. The CDR3 protein is CASRTGLAGAHEQFF. The CDR3 nucleotides read TGTGCCAGCAGAACTGGACTAGCGGGAGCCCATGAGCAGTTCTTC.

This clonotype was found a few times. The chain couples TRBV7-6 to TRBJ2-2; either TRBD1 or TRBD2 may fit D (5 bases each). CDR1 and CDR2 (germline): SGHVS, FNYEAQ. Trimming took off 4 bases at V and 4 bases at J, with 7 bases between the two ends. This CDR3 spans 13 amino acids. CDR3 protein: CASSSGTTGELFF. The CDR3 region has the DNA TGTGCCAGCAGCTCGGGGACCACCGGGGAGCTGTTTTTT.

The chain couples TRBV11-2 to TRBJ1-2; D is perhaps TRBD1 (5 bases). From germline, CDR1 is SGHAT and CDR2 FQNNGV. The CDR3 is made up of 15 amino acids. The V end lost 4 bases, the J end lost 7 bases, and 19 bases lay between the germline ends. CDR3 sequence reads: CASSSGRGPFAGYTF. CDR3 nucleotides: TGTGCCAGCAGCTCGGGGCGGGGTCCCTTCGCTGGCTACACCTTC.

This clonotype showed up just a few times. The CDR3 bases are TGTGCCAGCAGTGAACCGGGTACGCGGGATACGCAGTATTTT. Amino acid sequence: CASSEPGTRDTQYF. V is TRBV25-1 and J is TRBJ2-3; no clear D. The CDR3 length is 14 residues. CDR1 and CDR2 from the germline V gene are MGHDK and SYGVNS. The germline V and J ends were trimmed by 2 bases and 6 bases, with 12 bases remaining between them.

This clonotype was picked up a small number of times. The chain carries TRBV5-6 and TRBJ2-7; 8 bases match TRBD1. CDR3 length equals 14 residues. Per the germline V gene, CDR1 is SGHDT and CDR2 is YYEEEE. V lost 7 bases and J lost 2; bases outside the gene matches: 8. CDR3 nucleotides: TGTGCCAGCTCGGGCGACAGGGGCGCCTACGAGCAGTACTTC. This gives the protein CASSGDRGAYEQYF.

This clonotype showed up many times. The rearrangement links TRBV12-3 or TRBV12-4 to TRBJ1-1; possible D gene TRBD1, 5 bases. V lost 3 bases to trimming and J lost 4 bases, with 12 bases between them. The CDR3 is 14 amino acids. The CDR3 sequence: CASSFGGLGTEAFF. In DNA, the CDR3 is TGTGCCAGCAGTTTTGGGGGTCTAGGCACTGAAGCTTTCTTT.

The table lists this clonotype with many counts. The chain uses TRBV7-9 and TRBJ2-3; D call uncertain. The germline V and J ends were trimmed by 1 base and 5 bases, with 10 bases remaining between them. This CDR3 has 14 amino acids. Germline V gives CDR1 SEHNR, CDR2 FQNEAQ (reference sequence). CDR3 in DNA: TGTGCCAGCAGCTTAGAAGCCGGTGGAGATACGCAGTATTTT. Residues: CASSLEAGGDTQYF.

The chain is built from TRBV20-1 and TRBJ1-2; D possibly corresponds to TRBD1 (5 bases). Looked up from germline, CDR1 is DFQATT and CDR2 is SNEGSKA (reference sequence). This CDR3 is built from 14 residues. Trimming cost V 0 bases and J 7 bases, with 15 bases left between them. Written as DNA, the CDR3 is TGCAGTGCTAGAGATCTGGAAGGGGCTGGTGGCTACACCTTC. Encoded protein: CSARDLEGAGGYTF.

This clonotype was counted at least ten times. The chain joins TRBV6-1 to TRBJ1-6; TRBD1 aligns across 8 bases. V lost 6 bases, J lost 6 bases, and 7 bases stayed unmatched. The CDR3 loop spans 15 amino acids. Germline V lookup: CDR1 MNHNS, CDR2 SASEGT. The CDR3 coding sequence is TGTGCCAGCAGCACGACAGGGGAAGGTAATTCACCCCTCCACTTT. Translating gives CASSTTGEGNSPLHF.

Points on this clonotype: Being one base from a much bigger clone, this may be a read error. The chain couples TRBV12-3 or TRBV12-4 to TRBJ1-1; perhaps TRBD1 as D (6 bases). The CDR3 contains 15 residues. Between the trimmed V and J ends, which lost 9 bases and 6 bases, there was a span of 23 bases. CDR3 residues: CARSRRDTEGAEAFF. The DNA for the CDR3 is TGTGCCAGGAGCCGACGGGACACCGAGGGAGCTGAAGCTTTCTTT.

The chain is built from TRBV6-5 and TRBJ2-1; 7 nucleotides agree with TRBD2. V dropped 0 bases and J dropped 0; count of bases not matched to a gene: 8. CDR3 length: 18 residues. Per the germline V gene, CDR1 is MNHEY and CDR2 is SVGAGI. CDR3 sequence reads: CASSYSGAGISSYNEQFF. The CDR3 nucleotides read TGTGCCAGCAGTTACTCAGGAGCGGGGATAAGCTCCTACAATGAGCAGTTCTTC.

J is TRBJ2-1 and V is TRBV4-2; 8 nucleotides align to TRBD2. This CDR3 has 17 amino acids. In germline, CDR1 is LGHNA, CDR2 YNFKEQ. Trimming took 0 bases from V and 5 from J; bases not matched to a gene: 9. Here the CDR3 DNA reads TGTGCCAGCAGCCAAGATAGATCCTTGGGACTAGACAATGAGCAGTTCTTC. Translating gives CASSQDRSLGLDNEQFF.

This clonotype occurred a few times. The rearrangement links TRBV7-9 to TRBJ1-2; D may be TRBD1 (5 bases). Trimming shortened V by 1 base and J by 6 bases, and 12 bases separated the two germline ends. The CDR3 has 14 residues. Germline lookup yields CDR1 SEHNR and CDR2 FQNEAQ (reference sequence). The CDR3 DNA reads TGTGCCAGCAGCTTAGTGGTAGGGGAGGATGGCTACACCTTC. Protein: CASSLVVGEDGYTF.

CDR3 nucleotide sequence: TGTGCCAGCAGCCCCCGGGAGGGGGGCTACAATGAGCAGTTCTTC. Translated, it gives CASSPREGGYNEQFF. The V and J genes are TRBV6-1 and TRBJ2-1; 8 nucleotides match TRBD2. Germline V CDR1 and CDR2: MNHNS, SASEGT. V was clipped by 6 bases and J by 3 bases; unmatched bases: 7. This CDR3 is built from 15 residues.